The 29 T cell receptor beta chains reported below all come from one sample, sequenced in a study of monozygotic twins with inflammatory bowel disease. TCRdb reworked the 5' RACE reads into one entry per CDR3 protein, no DNA. In all, the sample yields some 160,000 distinct CDR3 sequences. The sample consisted of blood. The receptors come from a human donor with ulcerative colitis or Crohn's disease, or a healthy co-twin of an affected twin (not recorded which).

V and J are TRBV10-3 and TRBJ1-2; TCRdb outputs TRBD1, but without DNA this stays unchecked. CDR1 ENHRY and CDR2 SYGVKD come from the germline V gene. The CDR3 length is 13 residues. CDR3 protein: CAIRPTGGYGYTF.

This chain connects TRBV6-1 to TRBJ2-1; checking the TCRdb D call of TRBD2 is not possible without DNA. Germline V gene data show CDR1 as MNHNS and CDR2 as SASEGT. The CDR3 has 18 amino acids. The CDR3 reads CASRGGVPHGLAYNEQFF.

This chain uses TRBV7-6 with TRBJ2-1. Germline V gives CDR1 SGHVS, CDR2 FNYEAQ. This CDR3 comprises 14 residues. CDR3 loop: CASAGRLSGNEQFF.

The rearrangement joins TRBV12-3 or TRBV12-4 to TRBJ2-2; without DNA, the TCRdb call of TRBD2 cannot be checked. The CDR3 sequence is 17 residues long. The CDR3 region is CASSFELAGVGAGELFF.

The chain has TRBV7-9 and TRBJ1-1. The CDR3 covers 12 residues. From germline, CDR1 is SEHNR and CDR2 FQNEAQ (reference sequence). The CDR3 here is CASGHGGTEAFF.

The chain has TRBV5-6 and TRBJ2-7. This CDR3 is built from 14 residues. Germline CDR1 SGHDT, CDR2 YYEEEE. This CDR3 is CASTGRFDPYEQYF. Together with reference TRBV5-6 and TRBJ2-7, the CDR3 gives the full variable domain: DAGVTQSPTHLIKTRGQQVTLRCSPKSGHDTVSWYQQALGQGPQFIFQYYEEEERQRGNFPDRFSGHQFPNYSSELNVNALLLGDSALYLCASTGRFDPYEQYFGPGTRLTVT.

This chain joins TRBV18 and TRBJ2-3; the TRBD1 assignment by TCRdb is unverifiable without DNA. CDR1 KGHSH and CDR2 LQKENI come from the germline V gene. This CDR3 has 14 amino acids. The chain's CDR3 is CASSPYGGLDTQYF. Filled out from reference TRBV18 and TRBJ2-3, the complete variable domain reads NAGVMQNPRHLVRRRGQEARLRCSPMKGHSHVYWYRQLPEEGLKFMVYLQKENIIDESGMPKERFSAEFPKEGPSILRIQQVVRGDSAAYFCASSPYGGLDTQYFGPGTRLTVL.

The rearrangement links TRBV7-9 to TRBJ2-2. The CDR3 has 13 amino acids. Germline assignment: CDR1 SEHNR and CDR2 FQNEAQ (reference sequence). CDR3 protein: CASSSMNTGELFF.

This chain connects TRBV15 to TRBJ1-2; lacking DNA, the TRBD1 call made by TCRdb goes unchecked. The CDR3 totals 17 residues. Per germline, CDR1 LNHNV and CDR2 YYDKDF (reference sequence). The CDR3 is CATSWGSYRGSNYGYTF.

V and J are TRBV7-7 and TRBJ1-1; absent DNA, TCRdb's TRBD1 call cannot be checked. Germline loops: CDR1 SSHAT, CDR2 FNYEAQ (reference sequence). The CDR3 extends over 16 amino acids. The CDR3 here is CASSLPHVQGRIEAFF.

The V call is TRBV12-3 or TRBV12-4, the J call TRBJ1-1. This CDR3 contains 13 residues. CDR3 protein: CASSLDGRRVIHF.

J is TRBJ2-3 and V is TRBV7-2; the D call of TRBD2 rests on TCRdb alone, since no DNA is present to check it. This CDR3 contains 17 residues. From germline, CDR1 is SGHTA and CDR2 FQGNSA. This CDR3 reads CASSLGLAGRSTDTQYF. The full variable domain, in which reference TRBV7-2 and TRBJ2-3 provide the parts outside the CDR3, is GAGVSQSPSNKVTEKGKDVELRCDPISGHTALYWYRQSLGQGLEFLIYFQGNSAPDKSGLPSDRFSAERTGGSVSTLTIQRTQQEDSAVYLCASSLGLAGRSTDTQYFGPGTRLTVL.

This rearrangement joins TRBV27 to TRBJ2-5; TCRdb designates TRBD1, a call that cannot be tested without DNA. Per germline, CDR1 MNHEY and CDR2 SMNVEV (reference sequence). CDR3 length equals 15 residues. CDR3 amino acids: CASSPLADREETQYF.

The chain links TRBV7-2 to TRBJ2-1. Germline V gene data show CDR1 as SGHTA and CDR2 as FQGNSA. The CDR3 totals 16 residues. The CDR3 sequence: CASSLSGWGSYNEQFF. Filled out from reference TRBV7-2 and TRBJ2-1, the complete variable domain reads GAGVSQSPSNKVTEKGKDVELRCDPISGHTALYWYRQSLGQGLEFLIYFQGNSAPDKSGLPSDRFSAERTGGSVSTLTIQRTQQEDSAVYLCASSLSGWGSYNEQFFGPGTRLTVL.

The CDR3 sequence: CATSRGAGVDTEAFF. This rearrangement joins TRBV15 to TRBJ1-1; with no DNA, the TCRdb D assignment of TRBD1 cannot be verified. This CDR3 spans 15 amino acids. Per germline, CDR1 LNHNV and CDR2 YYDKDF (reference sequence).

The rearrangement joins TRBV7-2 to TRBJ2-7; the D call from TCRdb, TRBD2, cannot be confirmed without DNA. The germline gives CDR1 SGHTA, CDR2 FQGNSA. The CDR3 loop spans 15 amino acids. CDR3 protein: CASSLQLAGLYEQYF.

The chain combines TRBV5-1 with TRBJ2-2. The CDR3 contains 12 residues. Germline CDR1 and CDR2: SGHRS and YFSETQ. CDR3 loop: CASSSSHGELFF.

V is TRBV5-1 and J is TRBJ2-1; TCRdb's assignment of TRBD2 cannot be checked, as there is no DNA. The CDR3 sequence is 17 residues long. Germline CDR1 is SGHRS and CDR2 is YFSETQ. The CDR3 sequence: CASSSHPSGMSYNEQFF.

The CDR3 sequence is CASSPDYTEAFF. This rearrangement joins TRBV5-1 to TRBJ1-1. Looked up from germline, CDR1 is SGHRS and CDR2 is YFSETQ. The CDR3 is made up of 12 amino acids.

CDR3 amino acids: CASSSPPANSYEQYF. The chain recombines TRBV28 with TRBJ2-7; the D gene TCRdb calls, TRBD2, cannot be checked with no DNA. This CDR3 has 15 amino acids. Germline V CDR1 and CDR2: MDHEN, SYDVKM.

V usage is TRBV20-1 and J usage is TRBJ2-7; checking the TCRdb D call of TRBD2 is not possible without DNA. CDR1 is DFQATT, CDR2 SNEGSKA, per germline (reference sequence). The CDR3 loop spans 15 amino acids. The CDR3 protein is CSARDPVGAVYEQYF.

The genes are TRBV9 and TRBJ2-1; TCRdb picks TRBD2, but there is no DNA to check that call. Germline-derived CDR1 and CDR2 are SGDLS and YYNGEE. CDR3 length: 19 amino acids. CDR3 in amino acids: CASSPEPPTSGRHYNEQFF.

The chain links TRBV5-1 to TRBJ2-1; TCRdb gives TRBD2 as the D gene, but with no DNA this cannot be confirmed. The CDR3 length is 19 residues. Germline lookup yields CDR1 SGHRS and CDR2 YFSETQ. CDR3 sequence reads: CASSPPGLAGVRGYNEQFF.

The chain links TRBV5-4 to TRBJ1-5. There are 11 residues in the CDR3. The V gene's germline CDR1 is SGHNT and CDR2 YYREEE (reference sequence). CDR3 loop: CASSPNQPQHF.

The CDR3 loop reads CASTEVGQGTTEAFF. This chain joins TRBV7-9 and TRBJ1-1; with no DNA, the TCRdb D assignment of TRBD1 cannot be verified. Germline CDR1 SEHNR, CDR2 FQNEAQ (reference sequence). The CDR3 length is 15 residues.

The V call is TRBV5-4, the J call TRBJ2-1. Germline-derived CDR1 and CDR2 are SGHNT and YYREEE (reference sequence). The CDR3 contains 15 residues. The CDR3 spells CASSSATVLYNEQFF.

The genes are TRBV6-2 or TRBV6-3 and TRBJ1-5; lacking DNA, the TRBD1 call made by TCRdb goes unchecked. Germline CDR1 and CDR2: MNHEY and SVGEGT. CDR3 length: 14 residues. The CDR3 loop is CASSYDRNNQPQHF.

The chain couples TRBV7-2 to TRBJ2-5; the D call from TCRdb, TRBD1, cannot be confirmed without DNA. This CDR3 is 16 amino acids long. Per germline, CDR1 SGHTA and CDR2 FQGNSA. The CDR3 spells CASSLDPDRGQETQYF.

V and J are TRBV13 and TRBJ1-3; no DNA is available, so the TRBD1 call from TCRdb remains unchecked. Germline values: CDR1 PRHDT, CDR2 FYEKMQ (reference sequence). The CDR3 loop spans 14 amino acids. The CDR3 loop is CASSSQGTGNTIYF.